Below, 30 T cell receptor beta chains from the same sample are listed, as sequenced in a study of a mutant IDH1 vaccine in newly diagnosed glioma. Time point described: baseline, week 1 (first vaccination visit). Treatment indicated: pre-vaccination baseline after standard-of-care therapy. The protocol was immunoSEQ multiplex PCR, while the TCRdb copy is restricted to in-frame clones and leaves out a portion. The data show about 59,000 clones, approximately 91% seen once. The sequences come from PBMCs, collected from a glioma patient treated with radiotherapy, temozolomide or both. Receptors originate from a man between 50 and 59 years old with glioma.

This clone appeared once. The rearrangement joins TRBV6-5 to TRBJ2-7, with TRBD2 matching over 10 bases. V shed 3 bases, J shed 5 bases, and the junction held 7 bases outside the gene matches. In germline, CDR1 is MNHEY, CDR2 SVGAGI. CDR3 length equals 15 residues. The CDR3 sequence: CASSYGGSGRNEQYF. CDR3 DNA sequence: TGTGCCAGCAGTTATGGGGGTAGCGGGAGGAACGAGCAGTACTTC.

The CDR3 DNA reads TGCGCCAGCAGCCAAGTTTGGATCGGTGGGGGGAGCCCACAAGAGACCCAGTACTTC. This translates into CASSQVWIGGGSPQETQYF. This sequence joins TRBV4-1 and TRBJ2-5; perhaps TRBD2 as D (6 bases). V was shortened by 1 base and J by 2 bases, with 23 bases between the two germline ends. Germline values: CDR1 MGHRA, CDR2 YSYEKL. CDR3 length: 19 amino acids.

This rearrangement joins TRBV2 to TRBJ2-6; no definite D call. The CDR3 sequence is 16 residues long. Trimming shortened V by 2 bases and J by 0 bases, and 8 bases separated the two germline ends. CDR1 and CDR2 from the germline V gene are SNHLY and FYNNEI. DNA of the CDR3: TGTGCCAGCAGTGAACAGTCGGCCTCTGGGGCCAACGTCCTGACTTTC. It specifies CASSEQSASGANVLTF.

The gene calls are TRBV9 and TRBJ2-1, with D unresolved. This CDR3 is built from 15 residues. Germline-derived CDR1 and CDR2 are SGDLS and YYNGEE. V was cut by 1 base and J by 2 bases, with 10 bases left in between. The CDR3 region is CASSVSDGTYNEQFF. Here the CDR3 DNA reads TGTGCCAGCAGCGTATCTGACGGAACCTACAATGAGCAGTTCTTC.

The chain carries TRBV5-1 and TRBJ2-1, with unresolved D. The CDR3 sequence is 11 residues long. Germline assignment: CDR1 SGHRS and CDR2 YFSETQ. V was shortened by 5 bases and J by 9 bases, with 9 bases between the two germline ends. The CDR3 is CASSEEAEQFF. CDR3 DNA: TGCGCCAGCAGTGAAGAGGCTGAGCAGTTCTTC. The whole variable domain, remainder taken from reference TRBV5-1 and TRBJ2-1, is KAGVTQTPRYLIKTRGQQVTLSCSPISGHRSVSWYQQTPGQGLQFLFEYFSETQRNKGNFPGRFSGRQFSNSRSEMNVSTLELGDSALYLCASSEEAEQFFGPGTRLTVL.

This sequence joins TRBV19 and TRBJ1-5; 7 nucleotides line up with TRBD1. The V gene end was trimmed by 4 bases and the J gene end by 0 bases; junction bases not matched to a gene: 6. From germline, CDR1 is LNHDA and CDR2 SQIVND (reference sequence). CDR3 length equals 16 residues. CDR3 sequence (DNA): TGTGCCAGTAGTAAAAGGACAGGAATTAGCAATCAGCCCCAGCATTTT. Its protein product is CASSKRTGISNQPQHF. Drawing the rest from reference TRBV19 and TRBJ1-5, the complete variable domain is DGGITQSPKYLFRKEGQNVTLSCEQNLNHDAMYWYRQDPGQGLRLIYYSQIVNDFQKGDIAEGYSVSREKKESFPLTVTSAQKNPTAFYLCASSKRTGISNQPQHFGDGTRLSIL.

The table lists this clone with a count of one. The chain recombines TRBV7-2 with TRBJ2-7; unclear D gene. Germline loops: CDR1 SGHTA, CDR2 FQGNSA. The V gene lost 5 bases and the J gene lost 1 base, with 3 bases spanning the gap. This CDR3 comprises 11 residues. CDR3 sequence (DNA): TGTGCCAGCAGCCCATCCTACGAGCAGTACTTC. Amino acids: CASSPSYEQYF.

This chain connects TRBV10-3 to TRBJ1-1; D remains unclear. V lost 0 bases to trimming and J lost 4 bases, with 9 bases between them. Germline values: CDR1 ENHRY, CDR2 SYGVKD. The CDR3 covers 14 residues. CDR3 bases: TGTGCCATCAGTGAGTCAGGGCTTAGCACTGAAGCTTTCTTT. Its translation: CAISESGLSTEAFF.

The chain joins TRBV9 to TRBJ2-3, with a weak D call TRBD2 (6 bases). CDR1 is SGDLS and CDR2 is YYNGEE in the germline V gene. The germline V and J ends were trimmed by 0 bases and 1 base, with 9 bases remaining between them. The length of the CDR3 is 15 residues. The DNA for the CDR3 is TGTGCCAGCAGCGTAGGAGCGGGCCGCACAGATACGCAGTATTTT. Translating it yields CASSVGAGRTDTQYF.

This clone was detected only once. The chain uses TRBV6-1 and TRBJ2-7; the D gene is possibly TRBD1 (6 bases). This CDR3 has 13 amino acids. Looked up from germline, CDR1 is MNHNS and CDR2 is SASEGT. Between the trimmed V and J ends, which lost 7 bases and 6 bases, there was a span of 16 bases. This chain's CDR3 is CASTVGRGGEQYF. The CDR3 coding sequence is TGTGCCAGCACGGTCGGCCGAGGGGGCGAGCAGTACTTC.

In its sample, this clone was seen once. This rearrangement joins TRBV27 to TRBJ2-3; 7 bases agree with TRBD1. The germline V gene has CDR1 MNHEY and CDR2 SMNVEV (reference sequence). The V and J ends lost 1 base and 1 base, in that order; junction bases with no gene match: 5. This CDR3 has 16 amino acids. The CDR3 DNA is TGTGCCAGCAGTTTATTTATCACAGGGGGCACAGATACGCAGTATTTT. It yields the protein CASSLFITGGTDTQYF.

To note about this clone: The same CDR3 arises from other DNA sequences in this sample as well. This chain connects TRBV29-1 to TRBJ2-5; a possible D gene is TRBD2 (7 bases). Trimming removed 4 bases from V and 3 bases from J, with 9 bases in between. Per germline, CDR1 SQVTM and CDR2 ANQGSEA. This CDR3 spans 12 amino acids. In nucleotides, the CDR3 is TGCAGCGTTGTAGGGGGGGAAGAGACCCAGTACTTC. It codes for CSVVGGEETQYF.

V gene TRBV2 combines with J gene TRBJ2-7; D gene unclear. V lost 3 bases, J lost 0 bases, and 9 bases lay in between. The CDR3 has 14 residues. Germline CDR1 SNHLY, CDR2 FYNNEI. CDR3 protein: CASSDSRYSYEQYF. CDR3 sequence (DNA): TGTGCCAGCAGTGACTCCAGATACTCCTACGAGCAGTACTTC.

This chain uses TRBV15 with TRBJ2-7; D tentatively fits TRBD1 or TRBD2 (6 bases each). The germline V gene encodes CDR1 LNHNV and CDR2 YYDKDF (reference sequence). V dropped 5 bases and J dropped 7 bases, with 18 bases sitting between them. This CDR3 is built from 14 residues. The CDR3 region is CATSGPMTGGEQYF. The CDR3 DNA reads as TGTGCCACCAGCGGACCAATGACAGGAGGGGAGCAGTACTTC.

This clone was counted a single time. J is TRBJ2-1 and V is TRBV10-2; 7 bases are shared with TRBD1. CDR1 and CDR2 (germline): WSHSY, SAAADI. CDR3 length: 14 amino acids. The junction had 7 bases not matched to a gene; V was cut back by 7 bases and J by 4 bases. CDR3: CASIPTGTYNEQFF. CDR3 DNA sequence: TGCGCCAGCATTCCGACAGGGACATACAATGAGCAGTTCTTC.

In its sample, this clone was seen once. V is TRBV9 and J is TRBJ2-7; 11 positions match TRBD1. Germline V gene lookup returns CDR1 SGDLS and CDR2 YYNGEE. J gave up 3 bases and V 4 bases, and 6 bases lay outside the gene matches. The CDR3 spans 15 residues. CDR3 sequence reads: CASSPTGTGGYEQYF. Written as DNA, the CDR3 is TGTGCCAGCAGCCCCACCGGGACAGGGGGCTACGAGCAGTACTTC. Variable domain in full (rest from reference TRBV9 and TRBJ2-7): DSGVTQTPKHLITATGQRVTLRCSPRSGDLSVYWYQQSLDQGLQFLIQYYNGEERAKGNILERFSAQQFPDLHSELNLSSLELGDSALYFCASSPTGTGGYEQYFGPGTRLTVT.

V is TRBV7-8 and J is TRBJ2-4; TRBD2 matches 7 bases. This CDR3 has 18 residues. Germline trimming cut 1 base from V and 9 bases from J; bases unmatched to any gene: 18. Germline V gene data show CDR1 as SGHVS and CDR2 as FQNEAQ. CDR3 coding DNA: TGTGCCAGCAGCTTAGGGGCTAGCGGACCCCGGAGCGGCAGCATTCAGTACTTC. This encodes CASSLGASGPRSGSIQYF.

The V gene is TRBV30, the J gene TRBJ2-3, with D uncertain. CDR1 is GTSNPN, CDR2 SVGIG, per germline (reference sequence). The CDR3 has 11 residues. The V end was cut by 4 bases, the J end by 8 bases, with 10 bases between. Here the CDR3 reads CAWTLVGTQYF. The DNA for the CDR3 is TGTGCCTGGACTCTCGTGGGTACGCAGTATTTT.

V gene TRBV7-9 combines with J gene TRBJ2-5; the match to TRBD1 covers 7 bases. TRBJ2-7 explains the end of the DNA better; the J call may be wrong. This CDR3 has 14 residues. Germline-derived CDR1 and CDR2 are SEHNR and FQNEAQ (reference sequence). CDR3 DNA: TGTGCCAGCAGTTCGCCTCAGGGGGTCGGCGAGCAGTACTTC. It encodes CASSSPQGVGEQYF.

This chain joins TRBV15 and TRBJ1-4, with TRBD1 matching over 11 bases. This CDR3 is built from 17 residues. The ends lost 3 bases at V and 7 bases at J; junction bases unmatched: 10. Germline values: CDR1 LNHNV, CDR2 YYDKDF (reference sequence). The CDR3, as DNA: TGTGCCACCAGCAGGGGGCGGACAGGGGGCGCGGGTGAAAAACTGTTTTTT. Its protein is CATSRGRTGGAGEKLFF.

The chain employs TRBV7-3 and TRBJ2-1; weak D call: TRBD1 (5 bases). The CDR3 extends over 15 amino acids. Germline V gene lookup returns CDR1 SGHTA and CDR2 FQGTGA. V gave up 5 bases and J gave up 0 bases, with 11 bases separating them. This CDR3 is CASSRDSSSYNEQFF. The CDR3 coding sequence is TGTGCCAGCAGCCGCGACAGTAGCTCCTACAATGAGCAGTTCTTC.

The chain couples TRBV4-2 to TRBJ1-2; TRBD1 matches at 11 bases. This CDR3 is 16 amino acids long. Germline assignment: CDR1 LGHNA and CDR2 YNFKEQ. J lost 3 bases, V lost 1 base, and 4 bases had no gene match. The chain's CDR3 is CASSQAGTGGDYGYTF. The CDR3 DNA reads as TGTGCCAGCAGCCAAGCGGGGACAGGGGGGGACTATGGCTACACCTTC.

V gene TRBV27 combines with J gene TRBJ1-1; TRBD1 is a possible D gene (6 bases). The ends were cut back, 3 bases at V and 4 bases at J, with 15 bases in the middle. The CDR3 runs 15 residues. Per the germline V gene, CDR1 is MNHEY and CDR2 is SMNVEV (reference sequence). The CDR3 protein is CASSLVPGVGTEAFF. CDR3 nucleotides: TGTGCCAGCAGTTTGGTTCCAGGGGTGGGCACTGAAGCTTTCTTT.

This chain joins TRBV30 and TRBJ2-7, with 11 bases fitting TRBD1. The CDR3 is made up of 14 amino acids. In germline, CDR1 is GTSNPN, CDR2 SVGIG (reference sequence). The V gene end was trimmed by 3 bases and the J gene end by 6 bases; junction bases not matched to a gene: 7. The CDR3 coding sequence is TGTGCCTGGAGCCCCGGACAGGGGGCTGGCGAGCAGTACTTC. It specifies CAWSPGQGAGEQYF.

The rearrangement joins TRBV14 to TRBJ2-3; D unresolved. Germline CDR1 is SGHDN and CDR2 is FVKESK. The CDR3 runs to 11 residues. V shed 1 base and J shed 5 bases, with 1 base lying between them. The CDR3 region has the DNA TGTGCCAGCAGCCAAGTAGATACGCAGTATTTT. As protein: CASSQVDTQYF.

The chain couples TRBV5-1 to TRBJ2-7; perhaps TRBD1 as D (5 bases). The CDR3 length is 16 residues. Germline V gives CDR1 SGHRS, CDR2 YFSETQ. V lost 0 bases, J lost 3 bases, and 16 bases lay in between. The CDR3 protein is CASSLARKQAIYEQYF. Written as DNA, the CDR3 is TGCGCCAGCAGCTTGGCCCGGAAACAGGCTATCTACGAGCAGTACTTC.

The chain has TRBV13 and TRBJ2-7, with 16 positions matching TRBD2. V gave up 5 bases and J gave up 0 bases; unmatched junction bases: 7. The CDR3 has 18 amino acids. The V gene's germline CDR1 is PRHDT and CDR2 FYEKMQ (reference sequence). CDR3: CASSPGTSGRARSYEQYF. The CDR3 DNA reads TGTGCCAGCAGCCCCGGGACTAGCGGGAGGGCCCGCTCCTACGAGCAGTACTTC.

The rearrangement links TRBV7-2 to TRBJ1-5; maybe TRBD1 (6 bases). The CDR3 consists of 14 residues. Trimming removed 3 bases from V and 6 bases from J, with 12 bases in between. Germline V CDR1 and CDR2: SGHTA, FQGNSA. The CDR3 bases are TGTGCCAGCAGCTTTGACAGGTTTAGTCAGCCCCAGCATTTT. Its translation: CASSFDRFSQPQHF.

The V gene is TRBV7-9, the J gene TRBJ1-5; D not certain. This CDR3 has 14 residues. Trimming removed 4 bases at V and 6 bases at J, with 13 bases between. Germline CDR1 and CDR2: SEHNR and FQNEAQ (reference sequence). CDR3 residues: CASSSSQGRQPQHF. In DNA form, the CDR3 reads TGTGCCAGCAGCTCCTCCCAAGGGCGTCAGCCCCAGCATTTT.

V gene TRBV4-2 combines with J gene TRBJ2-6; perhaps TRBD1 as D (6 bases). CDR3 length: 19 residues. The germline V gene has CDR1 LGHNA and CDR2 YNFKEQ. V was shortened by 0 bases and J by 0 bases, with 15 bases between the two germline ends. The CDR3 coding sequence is TGTGCCAGCAGCCAAGAAGTCAGGGGCAGGCACTCTGGGGCCAACGTCCTGACTTTC. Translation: CASSQEVRGRHSGANVLTF.